These T cell receptor beta chains were read from a single sample in a study of metastatic and nonmetastatic thyroid tumors. TCRdb re-analyzed the PCR reads through MiXCR. In the table there are approximately 32,000 clones, about a sixth of which are singletons. The sample was blood. The receptors stem from a female donor with papillary thyroid cancer or a benign thyroid nodule (not recorded which). Some clones in this sample may be carry-over from other donors' samples. The CDR3 runs from the conserved cysteine through the conserved F or W. Not all rows give a size; the values are once, few, many and, for expanded clones, a class.

size	V	J	CDR3
many	TRBV10-2	TRBJ2-7	CASSDYGTTSYEQYF
few	TRBV24-1	TRBJ2-5	CATAGLAGVETQYF
NA	TRBV6-5	TRBJ1-1	CASSYLGRDTEAFF
many	TRBV28	TRBJ2-2	CASSPNTGELFF
many	TRBV28	TRBJ2-7	CASSSVRTYSYEQYF
many	TRBV20-1	TRBJ2-3	CSARGQRGPNTDTQYF
many	TRBV5-1	TRBJ2-3	CASSLAAHTDTQYF
many	TRBV6-1	TRBJ2-3	CASRDQREFLDTQYF
medium-sized	TRBV6-1	TRBJ1-1	CASSDRETTEAFF